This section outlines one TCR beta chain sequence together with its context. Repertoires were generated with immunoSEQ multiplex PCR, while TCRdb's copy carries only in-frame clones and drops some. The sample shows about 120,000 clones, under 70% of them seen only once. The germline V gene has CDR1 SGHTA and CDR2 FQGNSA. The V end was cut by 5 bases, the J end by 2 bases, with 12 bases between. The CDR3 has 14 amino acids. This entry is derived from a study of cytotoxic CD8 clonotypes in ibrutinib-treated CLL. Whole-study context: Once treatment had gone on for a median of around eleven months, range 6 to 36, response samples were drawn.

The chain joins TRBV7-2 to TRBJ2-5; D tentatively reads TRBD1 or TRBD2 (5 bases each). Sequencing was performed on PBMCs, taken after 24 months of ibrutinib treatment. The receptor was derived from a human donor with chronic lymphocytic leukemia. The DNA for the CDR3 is TGTGCCAGCAGCCCGCAGGGACCTCAAGAGACCCAGTACTTC. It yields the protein CASSPQGPQETQYF.